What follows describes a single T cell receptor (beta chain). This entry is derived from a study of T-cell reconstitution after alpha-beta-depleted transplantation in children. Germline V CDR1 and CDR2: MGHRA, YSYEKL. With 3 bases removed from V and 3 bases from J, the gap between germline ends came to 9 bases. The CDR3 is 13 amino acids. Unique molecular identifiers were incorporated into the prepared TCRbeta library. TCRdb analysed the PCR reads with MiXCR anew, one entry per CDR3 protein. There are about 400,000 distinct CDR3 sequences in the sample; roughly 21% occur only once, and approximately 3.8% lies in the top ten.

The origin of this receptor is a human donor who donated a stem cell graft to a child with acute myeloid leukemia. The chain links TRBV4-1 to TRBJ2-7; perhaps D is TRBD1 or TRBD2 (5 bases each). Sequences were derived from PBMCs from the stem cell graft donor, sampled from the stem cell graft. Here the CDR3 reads CASSQTADYEQYF. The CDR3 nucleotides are TGCGCCAGCAGCCAGACAGCGGACTACGAGCAGTACTTC.